Below are 21 T cell receptor beta chains sequenced from a single sample in a study of cytomegalovirus exposure and HLA in healthy donors. The data were produced by immunoSEQ multiplex PCR, yet TCRdb's version contains in-frame clones alone and is incomplete. The sample holds some 110,000 clones, around 89% seen once. The sample comprised PBMCs. The receptors here all came from a woman aged 18-29 years in good health and CMV-seropositive.

The gene calls are TRBV4-1 and TRBJ2-4, with TRBD1 matching 8 bases. Germline V lookup: CDR1 MGHRA, CDR2 YSYEKL. Trimming at V came to 0 bases and at J to 1 base, leaving 8 bases not matched to a gene. The CDR3 extends over 18 amino acids. In DNA form, the CDR3 reads TGCGCCAGCAGCCAAGAAGGGGGCAGGGGGCAGGCCAAAAACATTCAGTACTTC. Protein product: CASSQEGGRGQAKNIQYF.

The chain carries TRBV10-2 and TRBJ2-3; TRBD2 might be the D (6 bases). The germline V and J ends were trimmed by 3 bases and 2 bases, with 21 bases remaining between them. The CDR3 is made up of 18 amino acids. Germline loops: CDR1 WSHSY, CDR2 SAAADI. The CDR3 sequence is CASSDLGLSGGNTDTQYF. CDR3 sequence (DNA): TGCGCCAGCAGTGACCTGGGACTGTCCGGGGGAAACACAGATACGCAGTATTTT.

This clone was observed a single time. The chain couples TRBV15 to TRBJ2-5; D gene ambiguous. Looked up from germline, CDR1 is LNHNV and CDR2 is YYDKDF (reference sequence). CDR3 size: 14 residues. V was shortened by 0 bases and J by 5 bases, with 10 bases between the two germline ends. This chain's CDR3 is CATSRERHRETQYF. CDR3 in DNA: TGTGCCACCAGCAGAGAACGACACCGGGAGACCCAGTACTTC.

The chain joins TRBV4-2 to TRBJ2-7, with D unclear. The V gene's germline CDR1 is LGHNA and CDR2 YNFKEQ. Trimming pared 5 bases from V and 6 bases from J, leaving 11 bases between. There are 12 residues in the CDR3. CDR3 loop: CASSVGPGEQYF. In DNA, the CDR3 is TGTGCCAGCAGCGTAGGCCCAGGCGAGCAGTACTTC.

The chain uses TRBV5-4 and TRBJ2-1; D is perhaps TRBD2 (6 bases). Between the trimmed V and J ends, which lost 10 bases and 0 bases, there was a span of 17 bases. Germline V CDR1 and CDR2: SGHNT, YYREEE (reference sequence). The CDR3 has 15 amino acids. The CDR3 DNA reads TGTGCCTTAAAACTCGGGGGTCGCTCCTACAATGAGCAGTTCTTC. This codes for CALKLGGRSYNEQFF.

This clone was seen only once. The V and J genes are TRBV27 and TRBJ1-5, with D possibly being TRBD1 (6 bases). The CDR3 extends over 17 amino acids. Between the trimmed V and J ends, which lost 5 bases and 5 bases, there was a span of 22 bases. CDR1 is MNHEY and CDR2 is SMNVEV in the germline V gene (reference sequence). CDR3 bases: TGTGCCAGCAGTCCCCTGGCGGGGGGCAGGCAGGATCAGCCCCAGCATTTT. This translates into CASSPLAGGRQDQPQHF.

The chain has TRBV4-2 and TRBJ2-3, with TRBD2 matching 13 bases. V lost 2 bases and J lost 10; bases outside the gene matches: 6. CDR1 and CDR2 (germline): LGHNA, YNFKEQ. CDR3 length: 15 amino acids. The CDR3 region is CASSQKTSGGGPQYF. For the CDR3, the DNA is TGTGCCAGCAGCCAAAAAACTAGCGGGGGGGGGCCGCAGTATTTT.

The V call is TRBV5-1, the J call TRBJ2-2; 10 bases map to TRBD1. CDR3 length: 16 residues. J was trimmed by 6 bases and V by 4 bases; bases with no gene match: 9. From germline, CDR1 is SGHRS and CDR2 YFSETQ. The CDR3 nucleotides are TGCGCCAGCAGCAGCGGACAGGGGGAAACTTCCGGGGAGCTGTTTTTT. It translates to CASSSGQGETSGELFF.

V usage is TRBV27 and J usage is TRBJ1-4; 7 bases agree with TRBD1. V lost 5 bases, J lost 5 bases, and 8 bases stayed unmatched. Germline lookup yields CDR1 MNHEY and CDR2 SMNVEV (reference sequence). There are 15 residues in the CDR3. CDR3 nucleotide sequence: TGTGCCAGCAGTACAATTGGACAGGCCAATGAAAAACTGTTTTTT. The encoded protein is CASSTIGQANEKLFF.

This sequence joins TRBV10-3 and TRBJ2-7, with D perhaps matching TRBD2 (5 bases). The CDR3 loop spans 12 amino acids. Trimming left V 4 bases short and J 3 bases short, with 7 bases between. Germline CDR1 is ENHRY and CDR2 is SYGVKD. The CDR3 loop is CAISGGIYEQYF. For the CDR3, the DNA is TGTGCCATCAGTGGAGGGATCTACGAGCAGTACTTC.

V usage is TRBV2 and J usage is TRBJ1-5; maybe TRBD1 (5 bases). The CDR3 consists of 14 residues. Looked up from germline, CDR1 is SNHLY and CDR2 is FYNNEI. Trimming removed 6 bases from V and 1 base from J, with 10 bases in between. CDR3 protein: CASRVGASNQPQHF. The CDR3, as DNA: TGTGCCAGCAGGGTTGGGGCCAGCAATCAGCCCCAGCATTTT.

This sequence joins TRBV4-1 and TRBJ1-2, with 8 bases identical to TRBD1. This CDR3 contains 15 residues. J was trimmed by 8 bases and V by 0 bases; bases with no gene match: 8. Germline V gives CDR1 MGHRA, CDR2 YSYEKL. CDR3 DNA sequence: TGCGCCAGCAGCCAAGATGAGGACAGGGTAAGCGGCTACACCTTC. Its translation: CASSQDEDRVSGYTF.

This clone was observed a single time. This chain connects TRBV5-6 to TRBJ2-6; no clear D. V was cut by 6 bases and J by 0 bases, with 13 bases left in between. The germline V gene has CDR1 SGHDT and CDR2 YYEEEE. The CDR3 is 16 amino acids. CDR3 DNA: TGTGCCAGCACGCAACCACAGAACTCTGGGGCCAACGTCCTGACTTTC. It translates to CASTQPQNSGANVLTF.

V usage is TRBV7-2 and J usage is TRBJ2-5; a possible D gene is TRBD1 (6 bases). Trimming took 3 bases from V and 2 from J, leaving 10 bases between them. Per germline, CDR1 SGHTA and CDR2 FQGNSA. This CDR3 has 14 amino acids. The CDR3 spells CASSFYQGQETQYF. CDR3 sequence (DNA): TGTGCCAGCAGCTTTTACCAGGGGCAAGAGACCCAGTACTTC.

The V call is TRBV15, the J call TRBJ1-4; the D gene is possibly TRBD1 (5 bases). Germline values: CDR1 LNHNV, CDR2 YYDKDF (reference sequence). The CDR3 sequence is 15 residues long. V dropped 8 bases and J dropped 7 bases, with 20 bases sitting between them. This chain's CDR3 is CATGGGTTLVEKLFF. In DNA form, the CDR3 reads TGTGCCACCGGGGGGGGGACCACGTTGGTTGAAAAACTGTTTTTT.

This chain uses TRBV5-8 with TRBJ2-7, with 9 nucleotides matching TRBD1. CDR3 length: 17 residues. V was clipped by 4 bases and J by 3 bases; unmatched bases: 14. Germline assignment: CDR1 SGHTS and CDR2 YDEGEE. The CDR3 loop reads CASSQNPGQGQGYEQYF. CDR3 nucleotides: TGTGCCAGCAGCCAGAACCCGGGACAGGGTCAAGGCTACGAGCAGTACTTC.

This clone is a singleton in its sample. The chain joins TRBV5-4 to TRBJ2-1, with 8 bases fitting TRBD1. Unmatched junction bases numbered 16, after V lost 4 bases and J lost 7 bases. The CDR3 is made up of 17 amino acids. Per germline, CDR1 SGHNT and CDR2 YYREEE (reference sequence). The CDR3 coding sequence is TGTGCCAGCAGCGACGCGCGACAGGGGTTTAGGGGGAATGAGCAGTTCTTC. Protein: CASSDARQGFRGNEQFF.

Here the CDR3 DNA reads TGTGCCAGCAGCTCACCGGGACTAGCGGGGGGGCAACGGATCTACGAGCAGTACTTC. It specifies CASSSPGLAGGQRIYEQYF. The J gene is TRBJ2-7, the V gene TRBV28, with 16 bases matching TRBD2. Germline V gene sequence: CDR1 MDHEN, CDR2 SYDVKM. Unmatched junction bases numbered 14, after V lost 6 bases and J lost 3 bases. The length of the CDR3 is 19 residues.

V and J are TRBV5-4 and TRBJ2-2; TRBD1 matches at 7 bases. The CDR3 covers 15 residues. Germline CDR1 is SGHNT and CDR2 is YYREEE (reference sequence). Trimming at V came to 4 bases and at J to 0 bases, leaving 3 bases not matched to a gene. The chain's CDR3 is CASSPGQSNTGELFF. The CDR3, as DNA: TGTGCCAGCAGCCCGGGACAGTCGAACACCGGGGAGCTGTTTTTT.

This rearrangement joins TRBV28 to TRBJ1-1, with D tentatively TRBD1 (6 bases). The CDR3 length is 15 residues. Trimming shortened V by 5 bases and J by 0 bases, and 13 bases separated the two germline ends. Germline loops: CDR1 MDHEN, CDR2 SYDVKM. The DNA of the CDR3 is TGTGCCAGCAGTCCGCGACAGGACATGAACACTGAAGCTTTCTTT. It is translated as CASSPRQDMNTEAFF.

The DNA for the CDR3 is TGTGCCAGCAGTTACTCATGGACAGCATCGAACTATGGCTACACCTTC. This translates into CASSYSWTASNYGYTF. This chain joins TRBV6-5 and TRBJ1-2; D is perhaps TRBD1 (6 bases). The germline gives CDR1 MNHEY, CDR2 SVGAGI. The V end was cut by 0 bases, the J end by 2 bases, with 13 bases between. CDR3 size: 16 residues.